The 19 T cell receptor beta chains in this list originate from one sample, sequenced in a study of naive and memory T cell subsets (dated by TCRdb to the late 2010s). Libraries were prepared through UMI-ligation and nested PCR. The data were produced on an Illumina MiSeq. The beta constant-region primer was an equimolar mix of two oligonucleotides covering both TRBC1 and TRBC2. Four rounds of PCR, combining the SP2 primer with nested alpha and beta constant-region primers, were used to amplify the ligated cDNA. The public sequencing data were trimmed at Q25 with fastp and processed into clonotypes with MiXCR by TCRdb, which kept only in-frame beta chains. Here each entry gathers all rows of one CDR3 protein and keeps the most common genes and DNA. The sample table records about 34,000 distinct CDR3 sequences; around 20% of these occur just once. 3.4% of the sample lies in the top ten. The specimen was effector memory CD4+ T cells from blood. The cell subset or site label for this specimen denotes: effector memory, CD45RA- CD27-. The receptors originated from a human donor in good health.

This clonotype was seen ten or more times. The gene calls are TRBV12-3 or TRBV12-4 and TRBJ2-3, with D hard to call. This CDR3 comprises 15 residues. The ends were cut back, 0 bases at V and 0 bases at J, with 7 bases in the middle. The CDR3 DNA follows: TGTGCCAGCAGTTTAGCGGAGACTAGCACAGATACGCAGTATTTT. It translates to CASSLAETSTDTQYF.

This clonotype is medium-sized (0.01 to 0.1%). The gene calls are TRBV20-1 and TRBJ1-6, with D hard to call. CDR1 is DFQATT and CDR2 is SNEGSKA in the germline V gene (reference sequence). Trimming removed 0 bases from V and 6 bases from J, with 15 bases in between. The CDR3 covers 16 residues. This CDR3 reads CSARDSAAGGNSPLHF. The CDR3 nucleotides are TGCAGTGCTAGAGATTCTGCGGCAGGCGGTAATTCACCCCTCCACTTT.

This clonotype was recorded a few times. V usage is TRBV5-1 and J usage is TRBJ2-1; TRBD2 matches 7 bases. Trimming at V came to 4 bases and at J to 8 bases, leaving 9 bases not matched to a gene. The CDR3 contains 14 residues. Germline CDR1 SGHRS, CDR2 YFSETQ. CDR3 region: CASSLGLGRDEQFF. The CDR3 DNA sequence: TGCGCCAGCAGCCTAGGACTAGGGAGGGATGAGCAGTTCTTC.

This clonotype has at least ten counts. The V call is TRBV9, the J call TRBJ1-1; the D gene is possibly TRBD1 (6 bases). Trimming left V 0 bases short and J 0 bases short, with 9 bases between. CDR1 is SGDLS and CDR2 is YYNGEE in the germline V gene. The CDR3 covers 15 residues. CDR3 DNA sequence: TGTGCCAGCAGCGTAGCGACAGGTATGAACACTGAAGCTTTCTTT. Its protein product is CASSVATGMNTEAFF.

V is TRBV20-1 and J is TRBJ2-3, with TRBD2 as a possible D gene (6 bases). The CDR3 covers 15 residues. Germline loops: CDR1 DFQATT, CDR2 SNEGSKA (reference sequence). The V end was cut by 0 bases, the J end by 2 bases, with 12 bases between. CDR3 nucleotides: TGCAGTGCTAGAGATCGTGGAGGGATCACAGATACGCAGTATTTT. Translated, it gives CSARDRGGITDTQYF.

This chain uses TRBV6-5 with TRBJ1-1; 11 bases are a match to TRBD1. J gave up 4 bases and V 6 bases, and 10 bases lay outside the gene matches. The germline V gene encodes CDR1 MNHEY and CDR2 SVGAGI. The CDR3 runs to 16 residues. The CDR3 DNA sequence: TGTGCCAGCAGGGATGGGACAGGGGGAGGTATCACTGAAGCTTTCTTT. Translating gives CASRDGTGGGITEAFF.

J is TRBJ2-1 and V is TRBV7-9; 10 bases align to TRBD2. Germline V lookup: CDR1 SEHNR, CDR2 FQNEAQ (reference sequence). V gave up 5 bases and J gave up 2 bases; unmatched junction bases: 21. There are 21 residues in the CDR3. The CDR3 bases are TGTGCCAGCAGCCCCTCAGGACTTAGGTGGTCTAGCGGGAGAGCCTACAATGAGCAGTTCTTC. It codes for CASSPSGLRWSSGRAYNEQFF.

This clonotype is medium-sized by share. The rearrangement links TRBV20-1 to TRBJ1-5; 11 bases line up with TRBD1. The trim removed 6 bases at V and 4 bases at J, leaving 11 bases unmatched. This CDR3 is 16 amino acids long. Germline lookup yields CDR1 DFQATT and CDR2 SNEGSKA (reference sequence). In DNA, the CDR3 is TGCAGTGCAAAGGACAGGGGGCGAGCGAGGAATCAGCCCCAGCATTTT. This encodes CSAKDRGRARNQPQHF.

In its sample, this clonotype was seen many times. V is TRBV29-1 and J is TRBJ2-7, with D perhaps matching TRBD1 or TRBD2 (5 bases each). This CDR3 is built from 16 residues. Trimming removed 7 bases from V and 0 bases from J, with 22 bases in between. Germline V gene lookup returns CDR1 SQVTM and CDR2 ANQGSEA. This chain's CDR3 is CSAWASGRSSSYEQYF. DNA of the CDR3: TGCAGCGCTTGGGCCTCGGGGCGGTCCAGCTCCTACGAGCAGTACTTC.

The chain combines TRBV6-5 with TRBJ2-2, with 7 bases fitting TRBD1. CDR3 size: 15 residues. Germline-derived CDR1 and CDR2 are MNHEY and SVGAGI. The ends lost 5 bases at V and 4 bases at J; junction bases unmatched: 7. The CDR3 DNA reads TGTGCCAGCAGTCCACGACAGGGATCCACCGGGGAGCTGTTTTTT. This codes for CASSPRQGSTGELFF.

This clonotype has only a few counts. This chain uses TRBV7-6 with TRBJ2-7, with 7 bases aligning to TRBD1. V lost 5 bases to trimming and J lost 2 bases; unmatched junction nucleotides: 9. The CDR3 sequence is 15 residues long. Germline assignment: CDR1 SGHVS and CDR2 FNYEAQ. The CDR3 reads CASSVTGVGTYEQYF. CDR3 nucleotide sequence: TGTGCCAGCAGCGTAACAGGGGTGGGGACCTACGAGCAGTACTTC. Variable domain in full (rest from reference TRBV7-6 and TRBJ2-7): GAGVSQSPRYKVTKRGQDVALRCDPISGHVSLYWYRQALGQGPEFLTYFNYEAQQDKSGLPNDRFSAERPEGSISTLTIQRTEQRDSAMYRCASSVTGVGTYEQYFGPGTRLTVT.

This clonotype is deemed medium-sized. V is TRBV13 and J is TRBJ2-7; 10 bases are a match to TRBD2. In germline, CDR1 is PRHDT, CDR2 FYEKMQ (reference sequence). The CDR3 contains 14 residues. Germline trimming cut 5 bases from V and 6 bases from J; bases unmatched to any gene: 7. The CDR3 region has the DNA TGTGCCAGCAGCCATCGGATAGCGGGAGGCGAGCAGTACTTC. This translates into CASSHRIAGGEQYF.

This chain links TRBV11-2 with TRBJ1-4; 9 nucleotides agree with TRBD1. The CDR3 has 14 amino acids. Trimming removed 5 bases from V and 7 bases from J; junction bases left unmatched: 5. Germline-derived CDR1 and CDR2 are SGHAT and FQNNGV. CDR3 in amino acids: CASSPDRGSEKLFF. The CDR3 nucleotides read TGTGCCAGCAGCCCGGACAGGGGAAGTGAAAAACTGTTTTTT.

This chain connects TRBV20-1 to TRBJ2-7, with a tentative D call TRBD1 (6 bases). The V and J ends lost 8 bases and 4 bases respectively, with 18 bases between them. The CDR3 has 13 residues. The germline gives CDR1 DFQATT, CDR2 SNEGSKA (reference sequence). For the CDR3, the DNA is TGCAGTACCAGGGGCGACTTAGGATACGAGCAGTACTTC. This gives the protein CSTRGDLGYEQYF.

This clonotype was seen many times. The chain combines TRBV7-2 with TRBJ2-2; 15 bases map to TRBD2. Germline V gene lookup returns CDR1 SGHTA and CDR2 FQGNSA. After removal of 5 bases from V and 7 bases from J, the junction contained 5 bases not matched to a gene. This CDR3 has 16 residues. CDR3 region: CASSRTSGRAHGELFF. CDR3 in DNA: TGTGCCAGCAGCCGGACTAGCGGGAGGGCCCACGGGGAGCTGTTTTTT.

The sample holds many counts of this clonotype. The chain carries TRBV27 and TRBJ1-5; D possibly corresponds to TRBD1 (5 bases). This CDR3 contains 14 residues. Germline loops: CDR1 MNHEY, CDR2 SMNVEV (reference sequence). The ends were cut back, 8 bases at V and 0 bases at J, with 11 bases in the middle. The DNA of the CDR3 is TGTGCCAGCGGGGCACAATATAGCAATCAGCCCCAGCATTTT. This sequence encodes CASGAQYSNQPQHF.

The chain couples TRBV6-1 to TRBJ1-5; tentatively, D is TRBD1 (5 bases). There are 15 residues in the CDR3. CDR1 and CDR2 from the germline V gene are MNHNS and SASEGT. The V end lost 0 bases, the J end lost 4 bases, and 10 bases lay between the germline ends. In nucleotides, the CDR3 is TGTGCCAGCAGTGAAGCACTGGGGGTAAATCAGCCCCAGCATTTT. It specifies CASSEALGVNQPQHF.

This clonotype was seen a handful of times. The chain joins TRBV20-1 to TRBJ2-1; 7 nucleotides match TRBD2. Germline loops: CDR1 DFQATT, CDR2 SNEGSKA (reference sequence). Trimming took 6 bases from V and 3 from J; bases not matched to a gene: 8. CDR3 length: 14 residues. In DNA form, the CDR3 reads TGCAGTGCCCTCAACGGGAGGAACTACAATGAGCAGTTCTTC. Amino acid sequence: CSALNGRNYNEQFF.

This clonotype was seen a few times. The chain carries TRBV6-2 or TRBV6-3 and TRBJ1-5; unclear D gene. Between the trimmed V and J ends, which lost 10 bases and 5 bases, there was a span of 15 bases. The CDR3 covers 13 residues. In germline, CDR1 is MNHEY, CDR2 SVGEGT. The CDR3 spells CATASMGDQPQHF. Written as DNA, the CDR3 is TGTGCCACCGCATCCATGGGTGATCAGCCCCAGCATTTT.